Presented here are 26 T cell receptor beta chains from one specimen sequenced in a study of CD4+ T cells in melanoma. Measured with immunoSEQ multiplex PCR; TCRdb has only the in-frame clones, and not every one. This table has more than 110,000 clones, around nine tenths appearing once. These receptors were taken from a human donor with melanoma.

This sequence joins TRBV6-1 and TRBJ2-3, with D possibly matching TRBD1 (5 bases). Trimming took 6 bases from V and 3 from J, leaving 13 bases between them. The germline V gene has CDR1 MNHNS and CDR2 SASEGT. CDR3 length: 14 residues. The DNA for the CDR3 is TGTGCCAGCAGGTATCAGGGCGCGACAGATACGCAGTATTTT. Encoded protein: CASRYQGATDTQYF.

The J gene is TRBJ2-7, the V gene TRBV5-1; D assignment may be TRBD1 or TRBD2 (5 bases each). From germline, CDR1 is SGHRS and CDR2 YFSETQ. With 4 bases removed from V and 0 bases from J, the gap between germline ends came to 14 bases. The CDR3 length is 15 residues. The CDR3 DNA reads TGCGCCAGCAGCCCCGGGACGGCAAACTCCTACGAGCAGTACTTC. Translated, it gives CASSPGTANSYEQYF.

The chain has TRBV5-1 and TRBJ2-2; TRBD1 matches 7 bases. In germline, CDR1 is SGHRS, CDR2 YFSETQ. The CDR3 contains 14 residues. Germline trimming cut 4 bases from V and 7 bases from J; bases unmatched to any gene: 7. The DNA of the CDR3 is TGCGCCAGCAGCGAGGGGGCGCTGGGCGGGGAGCTGTTTTTT. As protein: CASSEGALGGELFF. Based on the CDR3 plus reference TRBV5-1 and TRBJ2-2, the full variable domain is KAGVTQTPRYLIKTRGQQVTLSCSPISGHRSVSWYQQTPGQGLQFLFEYFSETQRNKGNFPGRFSGRQFSNSRSEMNVSTLELGDSALYLCASSEGALGGELFFGEGSRLTVL.

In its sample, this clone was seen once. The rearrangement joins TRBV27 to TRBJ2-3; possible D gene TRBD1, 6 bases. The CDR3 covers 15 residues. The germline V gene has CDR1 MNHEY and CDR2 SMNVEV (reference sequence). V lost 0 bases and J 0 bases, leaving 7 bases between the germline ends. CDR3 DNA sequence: TGTGCCAGCAGTTTATCGGGGGCTAGCACAGATACGCAGTATTTT. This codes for CASSLSGASTDTQYF.

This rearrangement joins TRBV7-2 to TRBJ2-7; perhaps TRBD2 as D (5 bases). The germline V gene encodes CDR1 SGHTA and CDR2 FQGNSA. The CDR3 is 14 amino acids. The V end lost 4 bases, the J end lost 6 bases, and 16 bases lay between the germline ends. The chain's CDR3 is CASSYGPGGREQYF. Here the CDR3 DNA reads TGTGCCAGCAGCTACGGGCCAGGAGGCCGCGAGCAGTACTTC.

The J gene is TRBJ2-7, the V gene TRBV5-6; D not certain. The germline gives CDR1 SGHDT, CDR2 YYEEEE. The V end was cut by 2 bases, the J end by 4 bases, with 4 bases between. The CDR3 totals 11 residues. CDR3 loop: CASSFGYEQYF. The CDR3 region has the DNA TGTGCCAGCAGCTTTGGGTACGAGCAGTACTTC.

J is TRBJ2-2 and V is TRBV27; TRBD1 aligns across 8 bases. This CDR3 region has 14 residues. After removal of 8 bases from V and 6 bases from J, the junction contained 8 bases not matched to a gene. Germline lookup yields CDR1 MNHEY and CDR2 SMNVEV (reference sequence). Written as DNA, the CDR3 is TGTGCCAGCCTTGGACAGGGCCCGGCCGGGGAGCTGTTTTTT. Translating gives CASLGQGPAGELFF.

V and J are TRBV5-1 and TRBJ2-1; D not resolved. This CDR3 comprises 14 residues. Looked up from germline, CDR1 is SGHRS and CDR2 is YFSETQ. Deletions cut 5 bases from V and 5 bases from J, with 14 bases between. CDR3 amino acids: CASRMMGGDNEQFF. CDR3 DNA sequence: TGCGCCAGCAGAATGATGGGTGGGGACAATGAGCAGTTCTTC.

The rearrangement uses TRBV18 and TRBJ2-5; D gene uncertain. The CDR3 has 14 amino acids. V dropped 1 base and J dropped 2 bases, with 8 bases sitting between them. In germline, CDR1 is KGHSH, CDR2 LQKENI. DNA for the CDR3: TGTGCCAGCTCACCACTCGATAGTCAAGAGACCCAGTACTTC. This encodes CASSPLDSQETQYF.

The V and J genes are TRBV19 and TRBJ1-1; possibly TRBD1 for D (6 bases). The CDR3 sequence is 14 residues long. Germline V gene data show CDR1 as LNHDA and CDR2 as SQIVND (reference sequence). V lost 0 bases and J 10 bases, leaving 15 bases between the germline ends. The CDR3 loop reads CASSIDRGQGVAFF. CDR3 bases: TGTGCCAGTAGTATAGATCGGGGGCAGGGCGTAGCTTTCTTT.

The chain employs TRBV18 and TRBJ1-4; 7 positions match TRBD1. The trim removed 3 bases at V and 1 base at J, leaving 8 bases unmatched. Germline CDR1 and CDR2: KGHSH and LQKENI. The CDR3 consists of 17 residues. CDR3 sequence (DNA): TGTGCCAGCTCACCCGACAGGGTTTCATTAACTAATGAAAAACTGTTTTTT. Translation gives CASSPDRVSLTNEKLFF.

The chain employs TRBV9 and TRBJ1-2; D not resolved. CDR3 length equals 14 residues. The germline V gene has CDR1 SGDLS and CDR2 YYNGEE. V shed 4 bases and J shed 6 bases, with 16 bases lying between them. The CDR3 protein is CASSPREVSHGYTF. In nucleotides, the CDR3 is TGTGCCAGCAGCCCACGAGAGGTCAGCCATGGCTACACCTTC.

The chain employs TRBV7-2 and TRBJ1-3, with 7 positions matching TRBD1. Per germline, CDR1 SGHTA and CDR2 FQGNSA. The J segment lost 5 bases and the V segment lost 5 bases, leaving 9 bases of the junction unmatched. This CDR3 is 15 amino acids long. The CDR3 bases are TGTGCCAGCAGCCGACAGGGTACAGGAAGAAACACCATATATTTT. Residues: CASSRQGTGRNTIYF.

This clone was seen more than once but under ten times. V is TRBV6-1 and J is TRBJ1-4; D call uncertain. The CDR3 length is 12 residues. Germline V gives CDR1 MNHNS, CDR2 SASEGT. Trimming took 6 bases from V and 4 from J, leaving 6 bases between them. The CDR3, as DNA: TGTGCCAGCAGCAGAATTAATGAAAAACTGTTTTTT. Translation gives CASSRINEKLFF.

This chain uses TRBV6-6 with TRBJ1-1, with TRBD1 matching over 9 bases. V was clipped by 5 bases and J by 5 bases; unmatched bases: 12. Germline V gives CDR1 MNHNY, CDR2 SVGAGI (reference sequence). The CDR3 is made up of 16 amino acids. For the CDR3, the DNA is TGTGCCAGCAGTCCATCCAAGACAGGGGGGGGGACTGAAGCTTTCTTT. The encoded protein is CASSPSKTGGGTEAFF.

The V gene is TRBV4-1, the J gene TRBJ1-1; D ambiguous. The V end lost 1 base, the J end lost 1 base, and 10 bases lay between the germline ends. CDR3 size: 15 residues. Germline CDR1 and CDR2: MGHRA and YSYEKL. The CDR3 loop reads CASSQGRDGNTEAFF. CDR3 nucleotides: TGCGCCAGCAGCCAAGGGAGGGATGGGAACACTGAAGCTTTCTTT.

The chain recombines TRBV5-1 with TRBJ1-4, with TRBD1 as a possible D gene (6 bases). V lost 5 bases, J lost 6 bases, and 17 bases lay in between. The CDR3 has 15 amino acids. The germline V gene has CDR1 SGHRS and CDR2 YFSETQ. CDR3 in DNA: TGCGCCAGCAGACTGGGGGGACAAGGGTATGAAAAACTGTTTTTT. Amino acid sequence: CASRLGGQGYEKLFF.

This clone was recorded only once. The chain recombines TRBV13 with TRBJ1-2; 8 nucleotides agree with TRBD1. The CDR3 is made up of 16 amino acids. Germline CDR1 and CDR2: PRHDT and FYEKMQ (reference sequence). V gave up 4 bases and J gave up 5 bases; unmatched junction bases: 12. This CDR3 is CASSSKSGGWLYGYTF. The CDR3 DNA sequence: TGTGCCAGCAGCTCGAAATCAGGGGGCTGGTTATATGGCTACACCTTC.

The chain's CDR3 is CAISAGGMNTEAFF. The CDR3 DNA sequence: TGTGCCATCAGTGCGGGGGGGATGAACACTGAAGCTTTCTTT. The chain combines TRBV10-3 with TRBJ1-1; possibly TRBD1 for D (5 bases). The CDR3 sequence is 14 residues long. V was shortened by 4 bases and J by 0 bases, with 9 bases between the two germline ends. CDR1 is ENHRY and CDR2 is SYGVKD in the germline V gene.

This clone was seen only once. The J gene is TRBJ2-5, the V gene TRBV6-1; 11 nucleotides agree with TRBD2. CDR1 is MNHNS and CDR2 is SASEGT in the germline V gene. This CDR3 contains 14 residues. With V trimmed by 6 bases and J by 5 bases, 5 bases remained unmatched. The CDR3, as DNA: TGTGCCAGCAGGCTAGCGGGGGGTGGGGAGACCCAGTACTTC. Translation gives CASRLAGGGETQYF.

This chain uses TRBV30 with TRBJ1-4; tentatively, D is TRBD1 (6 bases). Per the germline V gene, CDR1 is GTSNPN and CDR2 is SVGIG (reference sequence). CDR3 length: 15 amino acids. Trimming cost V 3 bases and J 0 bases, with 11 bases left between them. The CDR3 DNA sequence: TGTGCCTGGAGAAAGGGGGGGGCAACTAATGAAAAACTGTTTTTT. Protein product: CAWRKGGATNEKLFF. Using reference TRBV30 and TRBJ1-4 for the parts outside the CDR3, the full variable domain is SQTIHQWPATLVQPVGSPLSLECTVEGTSNPNLYWYRQAAGRGLQLLFYSVGIGQISSEVPQNLSASRPQDRQFILSSKKLLLSDSGFYLCAWRKGGATNEKLFFGSGTQLSVL.

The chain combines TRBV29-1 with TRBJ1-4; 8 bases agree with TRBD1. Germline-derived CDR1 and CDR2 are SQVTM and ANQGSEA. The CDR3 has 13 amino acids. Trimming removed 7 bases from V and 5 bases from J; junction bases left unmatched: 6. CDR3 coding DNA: TGCAGCGCCAGGACAGGGTGGAATGAAAAACTGTTTTTT. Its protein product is CSARTGWNEKLFF.

CDR3 region: CASSLDQANTEAFF. The CDR3 DNA reads TGCGCCAGCAGCTTAGACCAGGCCAACACTGAAGCTTTCTTT. The chain links TRBV5-1 to TRBJ1-1; D not resolved. Trimming took off 2 bases at V and 2 bases at J, with 10 bases between the two ends. CDR3 length: 14 amino acids. Germline CDR1 and CDR2: SGHRS and YFSETQ.

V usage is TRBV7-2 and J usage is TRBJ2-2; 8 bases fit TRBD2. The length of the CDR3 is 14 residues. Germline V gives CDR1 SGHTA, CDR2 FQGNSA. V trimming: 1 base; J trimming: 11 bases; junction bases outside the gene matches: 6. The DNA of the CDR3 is TGTGCCAGCAGCTTAGGCGCGGGGGGCGGCGAGCTGTTTTTT. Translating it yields CASSLGAGGGELFF. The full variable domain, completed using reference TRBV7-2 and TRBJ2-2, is GAGVSQSPSNKVTEKGKDVELRCDPISGHTALYWYRQSLGQGLEFLIYFQGNSAPDKSGLPSDRFSAERTGGSVSTLTIQRTQQEDSAVYLCASSLGAGGGELFFGEGSRLTVL.

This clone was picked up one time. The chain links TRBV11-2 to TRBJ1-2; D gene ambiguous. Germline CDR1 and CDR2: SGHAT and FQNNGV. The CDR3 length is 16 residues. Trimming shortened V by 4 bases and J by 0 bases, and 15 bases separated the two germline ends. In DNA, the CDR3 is TGTGCCAGCAGCTCCCTTCGCCAGACACCTAACTATGGCTACACCTTC. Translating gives CASSSLRQTPNYGYTF.

CDR3 sequence (DNA): TGTGCCAGAGGGACAGGGGGCAGGGACATTCAGTACTTC. Its translation: CARGTGGRDIQYF. The chain recombines TRBV19 with TRBJ2-4, with 12 bases aligning to TRBD1. Trimming took 9 bases from V and 8 from J; bases not matched to a gene: 5. Germline V gene sequence: CDR1 LNHDA, CDR2 SQIVND (reference sequence). The CDR3 is made up of 13 amino acids.